This TCR beta chain was captured in a study of regulatory T cells in long-lasting Graves disease. Study as a whole: Newly diagnosed Graves' patients had taken antithyroid drugs under 3 months.

The TCR beta library used iRepertoire HTBI primers with Arm-PCR amplification of CDR3. TCRdb analysed the multiplex PCR reads with MiXCR anew, one entry per CDR3 protein. The sample records approximately 540,000 distinct CDR3 sequences, about 12% being singletons. From germline, CDR1 is LNHNV and CDR2 YYDKDF (reference sequence). The CDR3 extends over 16 amino acids. V trimming: 0 bases; J trimming: 2 bases; junction bases outside the gene matches: 6. This clonotype was picked up many times. The time point: newly diagnosed GD, antithyroid drugs for less than 3 months. PBMC-derived RNA was used for the TCR library. These sequences were also reported in another study, on T cells in Graves' hyperthyroidism and ophthalmopathy. That paper notes: A patient was excluded if there was uncontrolled infection, other autoimmune disease, pregnancy or lactation.

Material: peripheral blood mononuclear cells (PBMCs), obtained at new diagnosis, from a patient treated with antithyroid drugs. V usage is TRBV15 and J usage is TRBJ1-2, with 7 bases matching TRBD1. The TCR sequence derives from a woman in her 30s with Graves disease. CDR3 DNA sequence: TGTGCCACCAGCAGAGATCTACCAGGGGGAAACTATGGCTACACCTTC. Translated: CATSRDLPGGNYGYTF. Looking up the rest from reference TRBV15 and TRBJ1-2 gives the full variable domain: DAMVIQNPRYQVTQFGKPVTLSCSQTLNHNVMYWYQQKSSQAPKLLFHYYDKDFNNEADTPDNFQSRRPNTSFCFLDIRSPGLGDTAMYLCATSRDLPGGNYGYTFGSGTRLTVV.